A single sample is the source of the 19 T cell receptor beta chains below, sequenced in a study of CDR3 diversity in severe acne. From the PCR reads, TCRdb called clonotypes with MiXCR, one entry per CDR3 protein. The sample contains some 85,000 distinct CDR3 sequences, around 50% of which appear only once. Sequencing was done on a sample of blood. The receptors come from a male donor with severe acne vulgaris.

This clonotype was seen only a few times. This chain's CDR3 is CASSLRLAGTDTQYF. The CDR3 bases are TGTGCCAGCAGCTTGAGACTAGCGGGGACAGATACGCAGTATTTT. The chain recombines TRBV5-4 with TRBJ2-3; 11 bases map to TRBD2. This CDR3 contains 15 residues. Germline V gives CDR1 SGHNT, CDR2 YYREEE (reference sequence). The V segment lost 1 base and the J segment 3 bases; nucleotides outside the gene matches: 1.

The CDR3 spells CASSLAVGGGSYEQYF. CDR3 bases: TGTGCCAGCAGCTTAGCGGTGGGCGGAGGGAGCTACGAGCAGTACTTC. The chain carries TRBV7-8 and TRBJ2-7, with D possibly matching TRBD2 (6 bases). V was shortened by 0 bases and J by 3 bases, with 15 bases between the two germline ends. The germline gives CDR1 SGHVS, CDR2 FQNEAQ. This CDR3 has 16 amino acids. Full variable domain (remainder filled in from reference TRBV7-8 and TRBJ2-7): GAGVSQSPRYKVAKRGQDVALRCDPISGHVSLFWYQQALGQGPEFLTYFQNEAQLDKSGLPSDRFFAERPEGSVSTLKIQRTQQEDSAVYLCASSLAVGGGSYEQYFGPGTRLTVT.

This clonotype appeared many times. The chain combines TRBV24-1 with TRBJ2-1; D perhaps matches TRBD1 (6 bases). Trimming pared 3 bases from V and 8 bases from J, leaving 16 bases between. CDR1 is KGHDR, CDR2 SFDVKD, per germline. The CDR3 has 15 residues. The CDR3 DNA sequence: TGTGCCACCAGTGATCCCCCACAGGGCGAGGATGAGCAGTTCTTC. Amino acid sequence: CATSDPPQGEDEQFF.

As concerns this clonotype: A single base separates this from a much larger clone, so it may be a read error. This chain joins TRBV10-3 and TRBJ2-2; 12 positions agree with TRBD2. The CDR3 has 15 residues. Trimming took 6 bases from V and 4 from J; bases not matched to a gene: 3. Germline V gene data show CDR1 as ENHRY and CDR2 as SYGVKD. The CDR3 loop reads CAIRQLAGGTGELFF. The CDR3 bases are TGTGCCATCAGGCAACTAGCGGGAGGCACCGGGGAGCTGTTTTTT.

This clonotype was seen a few times. The chain couples TRBV7-3 to TRBJ1-4, with unresolved D. The CDR3 sequence is 14 residues long. Per the germline V gene, CDR1 is SGHTA and CDR2 is FQGTGA. V was pared by 2 bases and J by 7 bases, with 11 bases between. The CDR3 spells CASSLSQEIEKLFF. The CDR3 region has the DNA TGTGCCAGCAGCTTATCGCAGGAAATTGAAAAACTGTTTTTT. Looking up the rest from reference TRBV7-3 and TRBJ1-4 gives the full variable domain: GAGVSQTPSNKVTEKGKYVELRCDPISGHTALYWYRQSLGQGPEFLIYFQGTGAADDSGLPNDRFFAVRPEGSVSTLKIQRTERGDSAVYLCASSLSQEIEKLFFGSGTQLSVL.

This clonotype occurred a few times. The rearrangement uses TRBV7-9 and TRBJ2-1; 16 bases map to TRBD2. CDR3 length: 16 amino acids. V shed 6 bases, J shed 7 bases, and the junction held 6 bases outside the gene matches. The germline gives CDR1 SEHNR, CDR2 FQNEAQ (reference sequence). The CDR3 bases are TGTGCCAGCAGTCCGGGACTAGCGGGAGGGAGAAATGAGCAGTTCTTC. As protein: CASSPGLAGGRNEQFF.

This clonotype occurred many times. V and J are TRBV2 and TRBJ1-2, with TRBD1 matching over 7 bases. CDR1 and CDR2 (germline): SNHLY, FYNNEI. J gave up 0 bases and V 2 bases, and 9 bases lay outside the gene matches. The CDR3 has 17 amino acids. In DNA form, the CDR3 reads TGTGCCAGCAGTGAACCGGGACAGCTTAACCCTAACTATGGCTACACCTTC. Its protein is CASSEPGQLNPNYGYTF.

The rearrangement uses TRBV12-3 or TRBV12-4 and TRBJ2-3; the D is unclear. V shed 7 bases and J shed 4 bases, with 6 bases lying between them. This CDR3 spans 11 amino acids. CDR3: CASIGSDTQYF. Written as DNA, the CDR3 is TGTGCCAGCATCGGGTCAGATACGCAGTATTTT.

This chain uses TRBV29-1 with TRBJ1-1; D is undetermined. Germline loops: CDR1 SQVTM, CDR2 ANQGSEA. The V end was cut by 1 base, the J end by 11 bases, with 2 bases between. This CDR3 has 8 amino acids. This CDR3 is CSVEGAFF. The CDR3 nucleotides read TGCAGCGTTGAAGGGGCTTTCTTT.

The rearrangement uses TRBV15 and TRBJ2-1, with TRBD2 identical over 7 bases. The CDR3 is 16 residues long. Per germline, CDR1 LNHNV and CDR2 YYDKDF (reference sequence). V trimming: 3 bases; J trimming: 9 bases; junction bases outside the gene matches: 14. CDR3 residues: CATSRRRLAGVPEQFF. The CDR3, as DNA: TGTGCCACCAGCAGGAGACGACTAGCCGGAGTCCCTGAGCAGTTCTTC.

This clonotype appeared a few times. This chain uses TRBV7-9 with TRBJ2-6; 10 nucleotides align to TRBD2. This CDR3 contains 17 residues. Germline V lookup: CDR1 SEHNR, CDR2 FQNEAQ (reference sequence). The junction had 10 bases not matched to a gene; V was cut back by 5 bases and J by 6 bases. In nucleotides, the CDR3 is TGTGCCAGCAGCCGACCGACTAGCGGGCTTAAGGCCAACGTCCTGACTTTC. It yields the protein CASSRPTSGLKANVLTF.

This clonotype was seen at least ten times. The chain links TRBV19 to TRBJ2-5; 7 nucleotides agree with TRBD1. CDR1 and CDR2 from the germline V gene are LNHDA and SQIVND (reference sequence). This CDR3 region has 12 residues. Trimming cost V 5 bases and J 5 bases; bases outside gene matches: 2. CDR3 nucleotide sequence: TGTGCCAGTAGTCCACAGGGGGAGACCCAGTACTTC. Its protein product is CASSPQGETQYF.

The chain is built from TRBV12-3 or TRBV12-4 and TRBJ2-7; 9 bases agree with TRBD1. J lost 2 bases, V lost 5 bases, and 10 bases had no gene match. CDR3 length: 16 residues. The chain's CDR3 is CASSSQQGAGTYEQYF. The CDR3 DNA is TGTGCCAGCAGTAGCCAACAGGGGGCTGGGACCTACGAGCAGTACTTC.

This chain links TRBV2 with TRBJ2-7; no reliable D call. Germline-derived CDR1 and CDR2 are SNHLY and FYNNEI. The germline V and J ends were trimmed by 5 bases and 7 bases, with 9 bases remaining between them. This CDR3 comprises 11 residues. CDR3 sequence (DNA): TGTGCCAGCAGTTCATCGCGGGAGCAGTACTTC. It yields the protein CASSSSREQYF.

This clonotype was seen a single time. The chain couples TRBV7-9 to TRBJ2-2, with a tentative D call TRBD1 (6 bases). Per the germline V gene, CDR1 is SEHNR and CDR2 is FQNEAQ (reference sequence). The V and J ends lost 2 bases and 7 bases respectively, with 17 bases between them. This CDR3 comprises 16 residues. This chain's CDR3 is CASSLLDVQGVGELFF. The CDR3 DNA reads TGTGCCAGCAGCTTATTGGACGTACAGGGCGTCGGGGAGCTGTTTTTT.

V gene TRBV7-9 combines with J gene TRBJ2-7, with TRBD2 matching over 10 bases. The V gene's germline CDR1 is SEHNR and CDR2 FQNEAQ (reference sequence). This CDR3 has 16 amino acids. The ends lost 2 bases at V and 5 bases at J; junction bases unmatched: 9. Written as DNA, the CDR3 is TGTGCCAGCAGCTTACGGCTAGCGGGAGTCGAAAACGAGCAGTACTTC. The encoded protein is CASSLRLAGVENEQYF.

This clonotype was counted only a few times. This rearrangement joins TRBV19 to TRBJ1-2; weak D call: TRBD1 (5 bases). V lost 0 bases to trimming and J lost 3 bases, with 5 bases between them. CDR3 length: 13 amino acids. Germline V CDR1 and CDR2: LNHDA, SQIVND (reference sequence). CDR3 protein: CASSIEGHYGYTF. CDR3 bases: TGTGCCAGTAGTATAGAGGGGCACTATGGCTACACCTTC.

This clonotype was counted only a few times. J is TRBJ2-1 and V is TRBV28; no reliable D call. V was pared by 7 bases and J by 7 bases, with 8 bases between. Germline assignment: CDR1 MDHEN and CDR2 SYDVKM. This CDR3 has 11 residues. CDR3 sequence: CASTSRNEQFF. The CDR3 coding sequence is TGTGCCAGCACGTCCCGTAATGAGCAGTTCTTC.

This clonotype showed up many times. This chain connects TRBV6-5 to TRBJ1-1; 7 bases map to TRBD1. The CDR3 totals 15 residues. The germline CDR1 and CDR2 sequences are MNHEY and SVGAGI. V shed 5 bases and J 7 bases; nucleotides not matched to a gene: 13. The CDR3 loop reads CASSSGQAIRNEAFF. In DNA, the CDR3 is TGTGCCAGCAGTAGCGGACAGGCTATAAGAAATGAAGCTTTCTTT.